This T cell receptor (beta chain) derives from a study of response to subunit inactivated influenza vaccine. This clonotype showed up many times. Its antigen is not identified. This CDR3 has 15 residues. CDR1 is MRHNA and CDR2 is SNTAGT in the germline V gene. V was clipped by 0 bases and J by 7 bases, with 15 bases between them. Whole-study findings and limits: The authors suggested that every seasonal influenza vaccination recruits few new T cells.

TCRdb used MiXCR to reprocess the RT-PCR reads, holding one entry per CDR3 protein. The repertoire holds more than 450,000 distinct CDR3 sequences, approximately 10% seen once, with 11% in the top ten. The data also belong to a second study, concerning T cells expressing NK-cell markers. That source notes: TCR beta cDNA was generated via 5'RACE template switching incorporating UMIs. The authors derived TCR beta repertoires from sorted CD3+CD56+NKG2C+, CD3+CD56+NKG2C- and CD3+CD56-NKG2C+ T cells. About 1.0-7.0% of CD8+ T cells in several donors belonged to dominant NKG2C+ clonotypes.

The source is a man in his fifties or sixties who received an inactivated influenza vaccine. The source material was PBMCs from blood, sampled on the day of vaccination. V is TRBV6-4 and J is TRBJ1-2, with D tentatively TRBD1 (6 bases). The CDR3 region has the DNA TGTGCCAGCAGTGACTCGATCGGGGGACACCTTGGCTACACCTTC. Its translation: CASSDSIGGHLGYTF.